One sample yielded the 30 T cell receptor beta chains listed below, sequenced in a study of T cells in Graves' hyperthyroidism and ophthalmopathy (dated by TCRdb to about 2019). Library prep was done by multiplex PCR. The reads were generated on an Illumina HiSeq 2000. TCR beta CDR3 regions were amplified from RNA transcripts. The TCR CDR3 was subjected to a first round of RT-PCR using the HTBI primer set and the Qiagen OneStep RT-PCR kit. TCRdb cleaned the public reads at Q25 with fastp, built clones with MiXCR and kept in-frame beta chains. Every entry covers one CDR3 protein and lists the most common genes and DNA from its rows. Present in this sample are fewer than 650,000 distinct CDR3 sequences, 14% of which were seen just once. The leading ten clones occupy around 7% of the sample. The sequencing sample was made of blood. These receptor sequences come from a woman aged 18-29 years with Graves' ophthalmopathy.

Ten or more counts support this clonotype. This rearrangement joins TRBV28 to TRBJ2-1, with D maybe TRBD1 (5 bases). Germline values: CDR1 MDHEN, CDR2 SYDVKM. V lost 5 bases to trimming and J lost 6 bases, with 14 bases between them. The CDR3 is 14 amino acids. CDR3 loop: CASSSQGRVNEQFF. The CDR3 DNA follows: TGTGCCAGCAGTAGCCAGGGTAGGGTCAATGAGCAGTTCTTC.

This clonotype was seen many times. The chain links TRBV28 to TRBJ1-2; 12 nucleotides line up with TRBD1. Germline V gene sequence: CDR1 MDHEN, CDR2 SYDVKM. The CDR3 is 14 residues long. V lost 5 bases, J lost 7 bases, and 5 bases stayed unmatched. The CDR3 is CASSQGQGARGYTF. The CDR3 nucleotides are TGTGCCAGCAGTCAGGGACAGGGGGCACGTGGCTACACCTTC.

This clonotype was observed many times. The chain carries TRBV7-2 and TRBJ1-5, with 7 nucleotides matching TRBD1. Trimming cost V 3 bases and J 2 bases; bases outside gene matches: 4. The CDR3 consists of 15 residues. The V gene's germline CDR1 is SGHTA and CDR2 FQGNSA. The CDR3 loop reads CASSFGTAGNQPQHF. CDR3 DNA: TGTGCCAGCAGCTTCGGGACAGCCGGCAATCAGCCCCAGCATTTT.

The CDR3 DNA reads TGTGCCATCAGTGAGGGACTAGGCTACCAAGAGACCCAGTACTTC. It encodes CAISEGLGYQETQYF. The chain is built from TRBV10-3 and TRBJ2-5; TRBD2 matches 7 bases. The CDR3 extends over 15 amino acids. Germline loops: CDR1 ENHRY, CDR2 SYGVKD. V shed 2 bases and J 0 bases; nucleotides not matched to a gene: 3.

The chain links TRBV6-1 to TRBJ1-6, with D possibly matching TRBD1 (6 bases). Trimming took off 6 bases at V and 0 bases at J, with 12 bases between the two ends. The CDR3 covers 16 residues. The germline gives CDR1 MNHNS, CDR2 SASEGT. The CDR3 nucleotides read TGTGCCAGCAGCCAAACAGGGAGCTCCTATAATTCACCCCTCCACTTT. Amino acid sequence: CASSQTGSSYNSPLHF.

This clonotype was recorded many times. The chain couples TRBV6-2 or TRBV6-3 to TRBJ1-1, with TRBD1 identical over 7 bases. The V segment lost 0 bases and the J segment 1 base; nucleotides outside the gene matches: 2. This CDR3 has 15 residues. CDR1 is MNHEY and CDR2 is SVGEGT in the germline V gene. The DNA for the CDR3 is TGTGCCAGCAGTTACTCTCGACAGGGGAACACTGAAGCTTTCTTT. Amino acid sequence: CASSYSRQGNTEAFF.

This chain links TRBV19 with TRBJ1-1, with D possibly being TRBD1 (5 bases). The CDR3 is made up of 13 amino acids. Germline V gives CDR1 LNHDA, CDR2 SQIVND (reference sequence). Trimming left V 7 bases short and J 4 bases short, with 13 bases between. CDR3 sequence: CASTGQAGTEAFF. The CDR3 DNA sequence: TGTGCCAGTACGGGGCAGGCGGGCACTGAAGCTTTCTTT.

This chain uses TRBV25-1 with TRBJ2-5; either TRBD1 or TRBD2 may supply D (5 bases each). CDR1 is MGHDK and CDR2 is SYGVNS in the germline V gene. V dropped 7 bases and J dropped 0 bases, with 12 bases sitting between them. This CDR3 spans 14 amino acids. DNA for the CDR3: TGTGCCAGCAAGAGGGTAGGGGACCAAGAGACCCAGTACTTC. Translation gives CASKRVGDQETQYF.

This clonotype was seen at least ten times. The CDR3, as DNA: TGCGCCAGCAGTGACCCCGGGACTAGCGGTAGCACAGATACGCAGTATTTT. Protein sequence: CASSDPGTSGSTDTQYF. The chain has TRBV10-2 and TRBJ2-3; the match to TRBD2 covers 11 bases. V was clipped by 3 bases and J by 0 bases; unmatched bases: 5. The CDR3 loop spans 17 amino acids. The germline CDR1 and CDR2 sequences are WSHSY and SAAADI.

This clonotype was seen repeatedly, ten times or more. The genes are TRBV2 and TRBJ2-7, with 7 nucleotides matching TRBD1. The CDR3 spans 18 residues. The germline gives CDR1 SNHLY, CDR2 FYNNEI. The J segment lost 1 base and the V segment lost 3 bases, leaving 15 bases of the junction unmatched. DNA for the CDR3: TGTGCCAGCAGTGAGTTGGAGGACGGGACAGATGTTTCCTACGAGCAGTACTTC. Its translation: CASSELEDGTDVSYEQYF.

In its sample, this clonotype was seen many times. The rearrangement joins TRBV20-1 to TRBJ2-1; D call uncertain. The CDR3 loop spans 13 amino acids. Germline-derived CDR1 and CDR2 are DFQATT and SNEGSKA (reference sequence). Trimming pared 4 bases from V and 12 bases from J, leaving 19 bases between. Here the CDR3 reads CSATYNPRSVQFF. The CDR3 nucleotides read TGCAGTGCTACCTACAACCCCCGGTCAGTGCAGTTCTTC.

V is TRBV14 and J is TRBJ1-2; tentative D call: TRBD1 (6 bases). V was pared by 0 bases and J by 4 bases, with 15 bases between. This CDR3 spans 16 amino acids. Germline values: CDR1 SGHDN, CDR2 FVKESK. The CDR3 loop is CASSQEVKGGVYGYTF. Here the CDR3 DNA reads TGTGCCAGCAGCCAAGAAGTAAAGGGGGGCGTCTATGGCTACACCTTC.

DNA of the CDR3: TGTGCCAGCAGGGCTAGCGGGAAACGCTACGAGCAGTACTTC. Its protein is CASRASGKRYEQYF. The chain uses TRBV5-6 and TRBJ2-7; 9 bases agree with TRBD2. V gave up 5 bases and J gave up 3 bases; unmatched junction bases: 6. This CDR3 comprises 14 residues. The germline V gene has CDR1 SGHDT and CDR2 YYEEEE.

This rearrangement joins TRBV2 to TRBJ2-1; 11 bases fit TRBD2. The ends lost 5 bases at V and 5 bases at J; junction bases unmatched: 5. CDR1 and CDR2 from the germline V gene are SNHLY and FYNNEI. This CDR3 contains 15 residues. The CDR3 reads CASSRTGLADNEQFF. CDR3 sequence (DNA): TGTGCCAGCAGTCGTACGGGACTAGCGGACAATGAGCAGTTCTTC.

This clonotype was detected ten times or more. The chain combines TRBV30 with TRBJ1-2; D not resolved. There are 12 residues in the CDR3. Germline CDR1 reads GTSNPN; CDR2 reads SVGIG (reference sequence). V lost 4 bases, J lost 2 bases, and 8 bases lay in between. The chain's CDR3 is CAWKGRNYGYTF. CDR3 nucleotide sequence: TGTGCCTGGAAGGGCAGGAACTATGGCTACACCTTC. Supplemented by reference TRBV30 and TRBJ1-2, the full variable domain reads SQTIHQWPATLVQPVGSPLSLECTVEGTSNPNLYWYRQAAGRGLQLLFYSVGIGQISSEVPQNLSASRPQDRQFILSSKKLLLSDSGFYLCAWKGRNYGYTFGSGTRLTVV.

A few counts support this clonotype. The chain employs TRBV5-6 and TRBJ1-2, with D possibly TRBD1 on 6 matching bases. The CDR3 covers 15 residues. Trimming removed 4 bases at V and 5 bases at J, with 18 bases between. CDR1 is SGHDT, CDR2 YYEEEE, per germline. CDR3 sequence reads: CASSLRQDAPYGYTF. CDR3 in DNA: TGTGCCAGCAGCCTACGACAGGACGCCCCTTATGGCTACACCTTC.

The rearrangement joins TRBV9 to TRBJ2-2, with a tentative D call TRBD1 (6 bases). Germline V lookup: CDR1 SGDLS, CDR2 YYNGEE. Between the trimmed V and J ends, which lost 0 bases and 1 base, there was a span of 13 bases. CDR3 length equals 17 residues. CDR3 DNA sequence: TGTGCCAGCAGCGTAGACCTAACAGGGAAGAACACCGGGGAGCTGTTTTTT. Translation: CASSVDLTGKNTGELFF.

This clonotype was observed many times. The chain joins TRBV28 to TRBJ1-2; tentative D call: TRBD1 (6 bases). The CDR3 runs to 15 residues. Between the trimmed V and J ends, which lost 3 bases and 6 bases, there was a span of 17 bases. Germline V gives CDR1 MDHEN, CDR2 SYDVKM. This CDR3 reads CASSLWRGAPDGYTF. CDR3 DNA: TGTGCCAGCAGTTTGTGGAGGGGGGCGCCCGATGGCTACACCTTC.

This clonotype was seen ten or more times. The J gene is TRBJ1-5, the V gene TRBV12-3 or TRBV12-4; 7 bases map to TRBD1. This CDR3 is built from 19 residues. V lost 1 base and J lost 7; bases outside the gene matches: 19. Here the CDR3 reads CASSLETGVMENFIQPQHF. CDR3 nucleotides: TGTGCCAGCAGTTTAGAAACAGGGGTCATGGAGAACTTTATCCAGCCCCAGCATTTT.

This clonotype occurred many times. CDR3 loop: CASSLALGGGAYEQYF. In nucleotides, the CDR3 is TGCGCCAGCAGCTTGGCCTTGGGCGGGGGAGCCTACGAGCAGTACTTC. The chain links TRBV5-1 to TRBJ2-7; 7 bases map to TRBD2. Germline CDR1 SGHRS, CDR2 YFSETQ. The ends lost 0 bases at V and 2 bases at J; junction bases unmatched: 8. The CDR3 length is 16 residues.

This clonotype was recorded at least ten times. The rearrangement joins TRBV30 to TRBJ2-1; D possibly corresponds to TRBD1 (6 bases). The length of the CDR3 is 16 residues. The germline V and J ends were trimmed by 1 base and 6 bases, with 19 bases remaining between them. Germline lookup yields CDR1 GTSNPN and CDR2 SVGIG (reference sequence). The CDR3 DNA reads as TGTGCCTGGAGTGAGATCCCTAGGGGGTTCCGCAATGAGCAGTTCTTC. Residues: CAWSEIPRGFRNEQFF.

At least ten counts were recorded for this clonotype. This sequence joins TRBV20-1 and TRBJ2-5, with D unclear. CDR1 DFQATT and CDR2 SNEGSKA come from the germline V gene (reference sequence). Trimming removed 4 bases at V and 1 base at J, with 7 bases between. This CDR3 spans 12 amino acids. As DNA, the CDR3 is TGCAGTGCTACCTACCCCCAAGAGACCCAGTACTTC. Translating it yields CSATYPQETQYF.

This clonotype has at least ten counts. The DNA for the CDR3 is TGCAGTGCTAGACTCTGGAAGGGGGACGTGCCCTACGAGCAGTACTTC. Translating gives CSARLWKGDVPYEQYF. The rearrangement links TRBV20-1 to TRBJ2-7; D may be TRBD1 (6 bases). The CDR3 is 16 amino acids. Trimming took off 2 bases at V and 2 bases at J, with 19 bases between the two ends. Germline-derived CDR1 and CDR2 are DFQATT and SNEGSKA (reference sequence).

At least ten counts were recorded for this clonotype. The chain carries TRBV7-9 and TRBJ2-7; D is perhaps TRBD1 or TRBD2 (5 bases each). V was pared by 5 bases and J by 5 bases, with 19 bases between. Per the germline V gene, CDR1 is SEHNR and CDR2 is FQNEAQ (reference sequence). The CDR3 contains 15 residues. The CDR3 nucleotides read TGTGCCAGCAGCCCCAGAGGAGGTGGGGGTAACGAGCAGTACTTC. Amino acid sequence: CASSPRGGGGNEQYF. The variable domain in full, completed from reference TRBV7-9 and TRBJ2-7, reads DTGVSQNPRHKITKRGQNVTFRCDPISEHNRLYWYRQTLGQGPEFLTYFQNEAQLEKSRLLSDRFSAERPKGSFSTLEIQRTEQGDSAMYLCASSPRGGGGNEQYFGPGTRLTVT.

At least ten counts were recorded for this clonotype. The V and J genes are TRBV6-1 and TRBJ2-7, with 9 bases lining up with TRBD2. This CDR3 has 15 residues. The V segment lost 5 bases and the J segment 4 bases; nucleotides outside the gene matches: 9. Germline V gives CDR1 MNHNS, CDR2 SASEGT. The CDR3 DNA reads as TGTGCCAGCAGTTCGACTAGCGGAGATATTTACGAGCAGTACTTC. The encoded protein is CASSSTSGDIYEQYF.

This clonotype was seen many times. A junction end diverges from the germline sequence, so it may reflect a read error. This rearrangement joins TRBV5-1 to TRBJ2-1, with D tentatively TRBD2 (6 bases). Germline V gives CDR1 SGHRS, CDR2 YFSETQ. The CDR3 is 14 amino acids. This CDR3 reads CASSLGGSYNEQFF. The CDR3 bases are TGTGCCAGCAGTTTGGGGGGCTCCTACAATGAGCAGTTCTTC. Filled out from reference TRBV5-1 and TRBJ2-1, the complete variable domain reads KAGVTQTPRYLIKTRGQQVTLSCSPISGHRSVSWYQQTPGQGLQFLFEYFSETQRNKGNFPGRFSGRQFSNSRSEMNVSTLELGDSALYLCASSLGGSYNEQFFGPGTRLTVL.

This clonotype was recorded at least ten times. The rearrangement uses TRBV28 and TRBJ2-1; 8 positions agree with TRBD2. Unmatched junction bases numbered 6, after V lost 7 bases and J lost 4 bases. This CDR3 has 14 residues. Germline values: CDR1 MDHEN, CDR2 SYDVKM. The CDR3 loop reads CASTPGGKYNEQFF. CDR3 in DNA: TGTGCCAGCACCCCGGGGGGGAAATACAATGAGCAGTTCTTC.

Many counts were recorded for this clonotype. The chain recombines TRBV5-1 with TRBJ2-3; 11 bases map to TRBD1. Per germline, CDR1 SGHRS and CDR2 YFSETQ. Trimming at V came to 4 bases and at J to 3 bases, leaving 4 bases not matched to a gene. This CDR3 is 15 amino acids long. CDR3 in DNA: TGCGCCAGCAGCCCCTGGGACAGGGGGACAGATACGCAGTATTTT. Translated: CASSPWDRGTDTQYF. Filled out from reference TRBV5-1 and TRBJ2-3, the complete variable domain reads KAGVTQTPRYLIKTRGQQVTLSCSPISGHRSVSWYQQTPGQGLQFLFEYFSETQRNKGNFPGRFSGRQFSNSRSEMNVSTLELGDSALYLCASSPWDRGTDTQYFGPGTRLTVL.

This clonotype was detected ten times or more. The chain recombines TRBV13 with TRBJ2-3, with D perhaps given as TRBD1 or TRBD2 (5 bases each). CDR1 and CDR2 (germline): PRHDT, FYEKMQ (reference sequence). V lost 3 bases to trimming and J lost 2 bases, with 12 bases between them. The CDR3 sequence is 15 residues long. CDR3 residues: CASSLGTTPTDTQYF. The CDR3, as DNA: TGTGCCAGCAGCTTGGGGACCACACCCACAGATACGCAGTATTTT.

This clonotype appeared many times. CDR3 region: CASSQEPGIYGYTF. CDR3 nucleotides: TGCGCCAGCAGCCAAGAGCCAGGGATCTATGGCTACACCTTC. The V gene is TRBV4-3, the J gene TRBJ1-2; possibly TRBD1 for D (5 bases). The CDR3 covers 14 residues. Germline-derived CDR1 and CDR2 are LGHNA and YSLEER. V was clipped by 0 bases and J by 4 bases, with 9 bases between them.